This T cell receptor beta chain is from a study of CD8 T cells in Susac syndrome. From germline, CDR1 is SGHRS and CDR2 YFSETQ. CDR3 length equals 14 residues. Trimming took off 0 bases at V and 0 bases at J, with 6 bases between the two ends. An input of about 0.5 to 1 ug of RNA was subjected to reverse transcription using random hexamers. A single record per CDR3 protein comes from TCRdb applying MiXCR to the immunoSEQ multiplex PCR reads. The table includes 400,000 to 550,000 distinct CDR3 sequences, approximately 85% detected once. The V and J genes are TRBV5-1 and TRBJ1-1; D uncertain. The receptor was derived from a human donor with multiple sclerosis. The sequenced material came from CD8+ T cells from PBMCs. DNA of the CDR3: TGCGCCAGCAGCTTGGATCCGATGAACACTGAAGCTTTCTTT. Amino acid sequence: CASSLDPMNTEAFF.